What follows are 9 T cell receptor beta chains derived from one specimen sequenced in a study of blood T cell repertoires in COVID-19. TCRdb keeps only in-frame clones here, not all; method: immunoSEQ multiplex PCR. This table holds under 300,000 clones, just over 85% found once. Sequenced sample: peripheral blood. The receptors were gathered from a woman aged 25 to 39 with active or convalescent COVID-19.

The CDR3 nucleotides read TGTGCCAGCACGCCTCGGGGACAGAACTATGGCTACACCTTC. Protein sequence: CASTPRGQNYGYTF. The genes are TRBV21-1 and TRBJ1-2; the DNA was not used to check the table's D call, TRBD1. TRBV21-1 is an annotated pseudogene. This CDR3 region has 14 residues.

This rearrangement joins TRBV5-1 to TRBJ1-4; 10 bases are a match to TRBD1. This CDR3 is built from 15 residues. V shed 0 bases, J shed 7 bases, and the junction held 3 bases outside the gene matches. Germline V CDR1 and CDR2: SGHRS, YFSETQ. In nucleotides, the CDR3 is TGCGCCAGCAGCTTGGAAGGGACAGGGGTTGAAAAACTGTTTTTT. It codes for CASSLEGTGVEKLFF.

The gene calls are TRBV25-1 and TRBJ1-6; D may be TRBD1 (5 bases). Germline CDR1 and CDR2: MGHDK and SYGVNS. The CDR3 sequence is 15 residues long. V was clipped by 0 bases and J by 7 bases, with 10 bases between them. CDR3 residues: CASSEYIGVNSPLHF. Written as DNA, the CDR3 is TGTGCCAGCAGTGAATATATAGGGGTAAATTCACCCCTCCACTTT.

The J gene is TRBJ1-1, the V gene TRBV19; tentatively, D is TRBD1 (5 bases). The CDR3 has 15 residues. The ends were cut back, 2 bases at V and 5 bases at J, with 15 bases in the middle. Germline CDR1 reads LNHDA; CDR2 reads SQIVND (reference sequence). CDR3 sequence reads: CASSIMAGLGTEAFF. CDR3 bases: TGTGCCAGTAGTATAATGGCGGGGCTGGGGACTGAAGCTTTCTTT.

The CDR3 sequence: CASSQLPLAGGTEQYF. DNA of the CDR3: TGTGCCAGCAGTCAGCTGCCACTAGCGGGGGGGACCGAGCAGTACTTC. The genes are TRBV6-2 or TRBV6-3 and TRBJ2-7, with TRBD2 matching over 13 bases. Germline V CDR1 and CDR2: MNHEY, SVGEGT. CDR3 length: 16 residues. V was pared by 5 bases and J by 6 bases, with 10 bases of the junction left unmatched.

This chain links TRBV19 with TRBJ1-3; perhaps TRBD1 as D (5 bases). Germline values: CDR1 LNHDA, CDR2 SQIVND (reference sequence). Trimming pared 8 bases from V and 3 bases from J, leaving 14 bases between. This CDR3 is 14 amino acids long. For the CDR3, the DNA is TGTGCCAGTGGGGGGTATATGGATGGAAACACCATATATTTT. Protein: CASGGYMDGNTIYF.

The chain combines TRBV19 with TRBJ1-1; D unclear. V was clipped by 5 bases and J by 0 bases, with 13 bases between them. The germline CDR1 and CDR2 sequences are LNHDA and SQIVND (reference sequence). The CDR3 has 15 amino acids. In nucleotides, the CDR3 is TGTGCCAGTAGTCCACTGACATTTTTGAACACTGAAGCTTTCTTT. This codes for CASSPLTFLNTEAFF.

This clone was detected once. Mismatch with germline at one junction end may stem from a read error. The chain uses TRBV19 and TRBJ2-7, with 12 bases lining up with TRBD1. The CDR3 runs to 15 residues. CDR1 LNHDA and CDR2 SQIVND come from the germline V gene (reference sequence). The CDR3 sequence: CASSTGTGGSDEQYF. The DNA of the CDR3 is TGTGCCAGTAGTACAGGGACAGGGGGCTCCGACGAGCAGTACTTC.

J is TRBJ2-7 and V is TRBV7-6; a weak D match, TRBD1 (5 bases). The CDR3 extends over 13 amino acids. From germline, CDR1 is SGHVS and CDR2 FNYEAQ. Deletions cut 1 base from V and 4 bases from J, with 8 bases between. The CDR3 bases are TGTGCCAGCAGCTTAGGACAGTTGTACGAGCAGTACTTC. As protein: CASSLGQLYEQYF.